This T cell receptor (beta chain) was identified in a study of monozygotic twins with inflammatory bowel disease. The length of the CDR3 is 13 residues. Germline V lookup: CDR1 SQVTM, CDR2 ANQGSEA. One entry per CDR3 protein, without DNA, is what TCRdb gives after re-calling the 5' RACE reads. Here the sample table reports more than 85,000 distinct CDR3 sequences. In the case of this clonotype: Its antigen remains unidentified.

Study conclusions and caveats: Evidence failed to back one strong IBD-linked signal or clonotype. Repertoire similarity did not differ between concordant and discordant twins, possibly owing to limited power. Twins with IBD had fewer clonotypes in common with others than healthy twins, particularly during disease activity.

The chain is built from TRBV29-1 and TRBJ1-1; absent DNA, TCRdb's TRBD1 call cannot be checked. Specimen: blood. This TCR was sampled from a human donor with ulcerative colitis or Crohn's disease, or a healthy co-twin of an affected twin (not recorded which). The CDR3 here is CSVRLTGNTEAFF.